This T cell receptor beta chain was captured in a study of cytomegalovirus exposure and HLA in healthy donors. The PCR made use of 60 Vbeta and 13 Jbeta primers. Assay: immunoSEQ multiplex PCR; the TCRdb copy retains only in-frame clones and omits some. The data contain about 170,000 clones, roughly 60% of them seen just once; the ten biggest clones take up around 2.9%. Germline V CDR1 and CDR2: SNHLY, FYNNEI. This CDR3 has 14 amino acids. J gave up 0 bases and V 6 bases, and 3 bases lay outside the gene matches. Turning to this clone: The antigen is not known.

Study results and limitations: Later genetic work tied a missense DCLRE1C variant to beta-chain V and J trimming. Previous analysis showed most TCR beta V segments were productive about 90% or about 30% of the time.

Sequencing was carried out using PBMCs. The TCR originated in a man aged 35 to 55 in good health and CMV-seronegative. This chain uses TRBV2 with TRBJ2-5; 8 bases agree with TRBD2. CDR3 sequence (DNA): TGTGCCAGCAGCGTAGCGGGGAACCAAGAGACCCAGTACTTC. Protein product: CASSVAGNQETQYF. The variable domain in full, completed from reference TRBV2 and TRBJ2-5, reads EPEVTQTPSHQVTQMGQEVILRCVPISNHLYFYWYRQILGQKVEFLVSFYNNEISEKSEIFDDQFSVERPDGSNFTLKIRSTKLEDSAMYFCASSVAGNQETQYFGPGTRLLVL.